One and the same sample provided the 10 T cell receptor beta chains below, sequenced in a study of beta chain features in type 1 diabetes. Expressed TCRB transcripts were sequenced, since all the RNA that had been isolated was reverse transcribed. Assay: immunoSEQ multiplex PCR; the TCRdb copy retains only in-frame clones and omits some. This table holds about 160,000 clones, roughly 8.1% found once. Sequencing was carried out using central memory CD4+ T cells from blood. These receptors were taken from a man younger than 35 in good health.

J is TRBJ2-3 and V is TRBV5-6; tentative D call: TRBD1 (5 bases). CDR1 is SGHDT and CDR2 is YYEEEE in the germline V gene. The CDR3 runs 13 residues. Trimming removed 1 base at V and 6 bases at J, with 9 bases between. The CDR3 nucleotides read TGTGCCAGCAGCTTGTGGGGCTCGGATACGCAGTATTTT. This gives the protein CASSLWGSDTQYF.

This clone occurred a few times. The rearrangement links TRBV5-4 to TRBJ2-2; no reliable D call. V shed 4 bases and J shed 0 bases, with 4 bases lying between them. The CDR3 consists of 13 residues. Per the germline V gene, CDR1 is SGHNT and CDR2 is YYREEE (reference sequence). CDR3: CASSPANTGELFF. DNA of the CDR3: TGTGCCAGCAGCCCTGCGAACACCGGGGAGCTGTTTTTT. Drawing the rest from reference TRBV5-4 and TRBJ2-2, the complete variable domain is ETGVTQSPTHLIKTRGQQVTLRCSSQSGHNTVSWYQQALGQGPQFIFQYYREEENGRGNFPPRFSGLQFPNYSSELNVNALELDDSALYLCASSPANTGELFFGEGSRLTVL.

The rearrangement links TRBV6-5 to TRBJ2-7; D not certain. The CDR3 sequence is 14 residues long. Germline CDR1 MNHEY, CDR2 SVGAGI. Deletions cut 0 bases from V and 0 bases from J, with 6 bases between. CDR3 bases: TGTGCCAGCAGTTACTCCTGGAGCTCCTACGAGCAGTACTTC. The encoded protein is CASSYSWSSYEQYF.

The sample holds many counts of this clone. The chain recombines TRBV5-1 with TRBJ2-6; tentatively, D is TRBD1 (6 bases). The germline gives CDR1 SGHRS, CDR2 YFSETQ. The CDR3 is made up of 16 amino acids. Trimming took off 0 bases at V and 2 bases at J, with 9 bases between the two ends. The CDR3 protein is CASSLVGAAGANVLTF. The CDR3 region has the DNA TGCGCCAGCAGCTTGGTGGGGGCGGCTGGGGCCAACGTCCTGACTTTC.

The rearrangement links TRBV6-6 to TRBJ2-1; 7 bases agree with TRBD2. Germline V gives CDR1 MNHNY, CDR2 SVGAGI (reference sequence). This CDR3 comprises 16 residues. V lost 0 bases and J lost 8; bases outside the gene matches: 10. CDR3 residues: CASSYSRPPGGDEQFF. CDR3 sequence (DNA): TGTGCCAGCAGTTACTCGCGGCCGCCTGGGGGGGATGAGCAGTTCTTC.

This clone was counted only a few times. V is TRBV18 and J is TRBJ2-3, with TRBD1 matching 7 bases. Unmatched junction bases numbered 12, after V lost 3 bases and J lost 6 bases. CDR1 KGHSH and CDR2 LQKENI come from the germline V gene. The CDR3 has 16 amino acids. Here the CDR3 DNA reads TGTGCCAGCTCACCTGGGGTTACAGGGGCCGGGGATACGCAGTATTTT. Protein product: CASSPGVTGAGDTQYF.

This clone has at least ten counts. Other DNA sequences in this specimen translate into the identical CDR3. The gene calls are TRBV9 and TRBJ1-1; 8 bases align to TRBD1. Germline V gene lookup returns CDR1 SGDLS and CDR2 YYNGEE. There are 13 residues in the CDR3. Unmatched junction bases numbered 5, after V lost 8 bases and J lost 2 bases. Written as DNA, the CDR3 is TGTGCCAGTCGCGACAGGGGAAACACTGAAGCTTTCTTT. It is translated as CASRDRGNTEAFF.

This clone was detected a few times. The chain uses TRBV5-4 and TRBJ2-1; TRBD2 matches at 9 bases. Germline V gives CDR1 SGHNT, CDR2 YYREEE (reference sequence). The V segment lost 4 bases and the J segment 8 bases; nucleotides outside the gene matches: 13. CDR3 size: 16 residues. CDR3 nucleotide sequence: TGTGCCAGCAGCCTGGCAGGGGCTAGCGGGACGGATGAGCAGTTCTTC. It yields the protein CASSLAGASGTDEQFF.

This clone appeared many times. The chain uses TRBV18 and TRBJ1-5; no clear D gene. The germline gives CDR1 KGHSH, CDR2 LQKENI. Trimming took 1 base from V and 5 from J, leaving 6 bases between them. The CDR3 runs to 13 residues. DNA for the CDR3: TGTGCCAGCTCACCACAGGGAGATCAGCCCCAGCATTTT. Translated, it gives CASSPQGDQPQHF.

This clone was recorded a few times. The CDR3 coding sequence is TGTGCCAGCTCACCAGACAGGGGGTCGAACACTGAAGCTTTCTTT. Translated, it gives CASSPDRGSNTEAFF. This chain connects TRBV18 to TRBJ1-1; 9 bases are a match to TRBD1. Looked up from germline, CDR1 is KGHSH and CDR2 is LQKENI. This CDR3 has 15 residues. Losses at the gene ends were 2 bases for V and 1 base for J; bases not matched to a gene: 2.